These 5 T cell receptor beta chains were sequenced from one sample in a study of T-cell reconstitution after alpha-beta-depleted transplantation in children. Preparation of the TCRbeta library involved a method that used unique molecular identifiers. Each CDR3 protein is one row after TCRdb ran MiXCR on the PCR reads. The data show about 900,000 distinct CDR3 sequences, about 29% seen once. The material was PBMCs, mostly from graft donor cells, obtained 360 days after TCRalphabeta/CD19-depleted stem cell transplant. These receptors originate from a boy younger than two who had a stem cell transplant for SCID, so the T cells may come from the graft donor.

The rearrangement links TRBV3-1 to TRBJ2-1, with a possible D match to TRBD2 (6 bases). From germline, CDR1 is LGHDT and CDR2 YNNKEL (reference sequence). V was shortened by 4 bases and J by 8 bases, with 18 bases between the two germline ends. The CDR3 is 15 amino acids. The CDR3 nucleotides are TGTGCCAGCAGCCCCCGGGGGAGAATGAAGGATGAGCAGTTCTTC. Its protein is CASSPRGRMKDEQFF.

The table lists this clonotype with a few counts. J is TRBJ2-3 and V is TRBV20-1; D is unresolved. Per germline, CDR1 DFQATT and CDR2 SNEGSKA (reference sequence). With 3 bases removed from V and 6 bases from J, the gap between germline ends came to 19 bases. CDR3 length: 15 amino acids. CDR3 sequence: CSASKVSPAGDTQYF. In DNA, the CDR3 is TGCAGTGCTAGTAAGGTCTCCCCGGCCGGGGATACGCAGTATTTT.

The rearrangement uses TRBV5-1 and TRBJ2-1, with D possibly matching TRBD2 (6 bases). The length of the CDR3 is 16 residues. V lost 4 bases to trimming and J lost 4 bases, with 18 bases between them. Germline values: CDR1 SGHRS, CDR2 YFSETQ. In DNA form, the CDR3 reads TGCGCCAGCAGCCGGTTCCGGACTACCCCGTACAATGAGCAGTTCTTC. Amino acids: CASSRFRTTPYNEQFF.

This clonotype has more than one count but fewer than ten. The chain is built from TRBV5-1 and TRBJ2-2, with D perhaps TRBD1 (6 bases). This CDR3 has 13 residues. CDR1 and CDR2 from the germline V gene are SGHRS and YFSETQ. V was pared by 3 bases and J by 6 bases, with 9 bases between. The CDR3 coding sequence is TGCGCCAGCAGCTCTAACAGGGCCGGGGAGCTGTTTTTT. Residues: CASSSNRAGELFF.

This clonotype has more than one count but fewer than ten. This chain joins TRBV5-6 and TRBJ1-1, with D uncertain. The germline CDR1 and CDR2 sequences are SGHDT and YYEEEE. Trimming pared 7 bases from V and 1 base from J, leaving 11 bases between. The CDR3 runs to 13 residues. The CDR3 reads CASSSEPNTEAFF. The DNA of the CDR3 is TGTGCCAGCTCAAGTGAGCCGAACACTGAAGCTTTCTTT.